This TCR beta chain was sequenced for a study of graft-versus-host responses after intestinal transplantation. Only in-frame clones appear in the TCRdb table, and some are missing; sequencing was by immunoSEQ multiplex PCR. The sample records 85,000 to 90,000 clones, less than 90% being singletons. The CDR3 totals 17 residues. Unmatched junction bases numbered 10, after V lost 3 bases and J lost 2 bases. Per the germline V gene, CDR1 is LNHDA and CDR2 is SQIVND (reference sequence). Note on this clone: Its specificity is unknown.

Study observations and caveats: Association was observed between peak circulating GvH clone levels and early post-transplant HvG declines. Recipient bone marrow held GvH clones, some seen earlier in ileum or blood.

This rearrangement joins TRBV19 to TRBJ2-5; 9 positions agree with TRBD2. Material: unstimulated CD8+ T cells sorted from spleen or lymph node cells, obtained before intestinal transplant. This sequence originates from a human donor who received an intestinal transplant. CDR3 amino acids: CASSMGSGGRVQETQYF. CDR3 DNA sequence: TGTGCCAGTAGTATGGGATCGGGCGGGAGGGTTCAAGAGACCCAGTACTTC. Full variable domain (missing parts from reference TRBV19 and TRBJ2-5): DGGITQSPKYLFRKEGQNVTLSCEQNLNHDAMYWYRQDPGQGLRLIYYSQIVNDFQKGDIAEGYSVSREKKESFPLTVTSAQKNPTAFYLCASSMGSGGRVQETQYFGPGTRLLVL.